The clone carrying this T cell receptor beta chain showed up just once. The antigen is undetermined. This record belongs to a study of T cell responses to AZD1222 COVID-19 vaccine. Findings of the study overall: Only 6 or 7 individuals given AZD1222 were seropositive at baseline. A reported finding is that nearly half of spike-specific TCRs target unmutated variant regions. Increases in Spike-specific TCR breadth and depth were seen after two AZD1222 doses.

Germline CDR1 reads LGHNA; CDR2 reads YNFKEQ. V was clipped by 4 bases and J by 7 bases; unmatched bases: 6. The CDR3 sequence is 16 residues long. Repertoires were generated with immunoSEQ multiplex PCR, while TCRdb's copy carries only in-frame clones and drops some. The top ten hold around 4.6% of the sample, which has over 100,000 clones, roughly 86% seen once. The chain is built from TRBV4-2 and TRBJ2-1; 14 bases line up with TRBD2. The TCR was taken from an adult who received the AZD1222 COVID-19 vaccine. Sample: peripheral blood, taken 28 days after the second AZD1222 dose. The CDR3 nucleotides read TGTGCCAGCAGCCGGGGGACTAGCGGGAGCCTAAATGAGCAGTTCTTC. This encodes CASSRGTSGSLNEQFF.